A single T cell receptor (beta chain) is shown here with its context. Sequenced by immunoSEQ multiplex PCR; TCRdb stores in-frame clones only, minus some. Of tens of thousands of clones in the sample, roughly nine tenths were seen once. The data belong to a study of T cell changes during pregnancy in multiple sclerosis. Trimming shortened V by 4 bases and J by 5 bases, and 8 bases separated the two germline ends. The CDR3 sequence is 12 residues long. Germline lookup yields CDR1 SGHVS and CDR2 FNYEAQ. J is TRBJ1-1 and V is TRBV7-6; TRBD1 might be the D (6 bases). Specimen: CD8+ T cells from peripheral blood mononuclear cells, collected before pregnancy. This clonotype was sampled from a female donor with multiple sclerosis, enrolled in a pregnancy study. CDR3 bases: TGTGCCAGCAGCTCAGGACAGACTGAAGCTTTCTTT. Protein sequence: CASSSGQTEAFF. The variable domain in full, with the rest retrieved from reference TRBV7-6 and TRBJ1-1, is GAGVSQSPRYKVTKRGQDVALRCDPISGHVSLYWYRQALGQGPEFLTYFNYEAQQDKSGLPNDRFSAERPEGSISTLTIQRTEQRDSAMYRCASSSGQTEAFFGQGTRLTVV.